This TCR beta chain emerged from a study of cytomegalovirus exposure and HLA in healthy donors. Whole-study results and caveats: Altogether, some 170 TCR beta chains were recorded as cytomegalovirus-associated.

Germline CDR1 MRHNA, CDR2 SNTAGT. Trimming shortened V by 11 bases and J by 0 bases, and 32 bases separated the two germline ends. CDR3 length equals 19 residues. Regarding this clone: Its antigen is currently unknown.

Repertoires were generated with immunoSEQ multiplex PCR, while TCRdb's copy carries only in-frame clones and drops some. The sample has approximately 300,000 clones; just over 85% are singletons. Input material: PBMCs. V is TRBV6-4 and J is TRBJ2-7; D is possibly TRBD2 (6 bases). This TCR was sampled from a woman younger than 30 in good health and CMV-seronegative. Here the CDR3 reads CAHRAVIRRGDARSYEQYF. CDR3 nucleotide sequence: TGTGCCCACCGGGCCGTAATTCGGAGGGGCGACGCTCGCTCCTACGAGCAGTACTTC.